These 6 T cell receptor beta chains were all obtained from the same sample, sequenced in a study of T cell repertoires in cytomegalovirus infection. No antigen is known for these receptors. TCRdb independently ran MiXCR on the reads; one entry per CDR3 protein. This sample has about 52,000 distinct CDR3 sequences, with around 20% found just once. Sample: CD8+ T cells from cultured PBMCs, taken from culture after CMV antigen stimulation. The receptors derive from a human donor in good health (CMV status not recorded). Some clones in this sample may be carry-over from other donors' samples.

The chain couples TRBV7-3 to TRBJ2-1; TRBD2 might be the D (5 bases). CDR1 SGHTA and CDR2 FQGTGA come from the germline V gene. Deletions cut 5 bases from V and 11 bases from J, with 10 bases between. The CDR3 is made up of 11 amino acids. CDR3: CASSAPGKQFF. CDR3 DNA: TGTGCCAGCAGCGCTCCGGGGAAGCAGTTCTTC. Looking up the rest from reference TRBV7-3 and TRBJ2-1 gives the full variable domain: GAGVSQTPSNKVTEKGKYVELRCDPISGHTALYWYRQSLGQGPEFLIYFQGTGAADDSGLPNDRFFAVRPEGSVSTLKIQRTERGDSAVYLCASSAPGKQFFGPGTRLTVL.

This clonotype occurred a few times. The CDR3 reads CASSPERWKQYF. The CDR3 nucleotides read TGTGCCAGCAGCCCCGAAAGGTGGAAGCAGTACTTC. The chain joins TRBV7-9 to TRBJ2-7, with no clear D. The CDR3 extends over 12 amino acids. Germline CDR1 and CDR2: SEHNR and FQNEAQ (reference sequence). Trimming shortened V by 5 bases and J by 8 bases, and 13 bases separated the two germline ends.

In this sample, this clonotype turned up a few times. CDR3 DNA: TGTGCCAGCAGCTTACGGGCGGGGAACTATGGCTACACCTTC. Translating it yields CASSLRAGNYGYTF. V is TRBV5-8 and J is TRBJ1-2, with unresolved D. This CDR3 has 14 residues. Trimming took 2 bases from V and 2 from J, leaving 10 bases between them. The V gene's germline CDR1 is SGHTS and CDR2 YDEGEE.

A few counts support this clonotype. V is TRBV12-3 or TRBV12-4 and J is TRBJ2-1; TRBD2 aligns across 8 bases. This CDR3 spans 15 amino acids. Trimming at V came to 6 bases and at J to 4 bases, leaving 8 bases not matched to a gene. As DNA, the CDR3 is TGTGCCAGCAGCTTACTAGCGGAACTGTACAATGAGCAGTTCTTC. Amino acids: CASSLLAELYNEQFF.

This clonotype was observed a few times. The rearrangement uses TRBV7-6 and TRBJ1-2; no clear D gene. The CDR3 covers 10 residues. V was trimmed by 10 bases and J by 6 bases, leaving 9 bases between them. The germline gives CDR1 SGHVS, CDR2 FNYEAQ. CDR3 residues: CATLVDGYTF. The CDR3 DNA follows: TGTGCCACCTTGGTGGATGGCTACACCTTC.

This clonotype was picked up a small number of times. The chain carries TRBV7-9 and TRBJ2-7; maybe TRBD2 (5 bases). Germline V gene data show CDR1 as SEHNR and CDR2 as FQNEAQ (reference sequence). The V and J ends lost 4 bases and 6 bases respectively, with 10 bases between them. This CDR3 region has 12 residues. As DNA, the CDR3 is TGTGCCAGCAGCTATACTAGTACCGAGCAGTACTTC. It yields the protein CASSYTSTEQYF.